This T cell receptor (beta chain) comes out of a study of Graves' ophthalmopathy and Graves' hyperthyroidism. Study observations and caveats: The model predicted progression of ophthalmopathy with a sensitivity of just over 70%, and its specificity was 72% to 80%.

Orbital computed tomography, thyroid ultrasound, TRAb, serum thyroxine and clinical symptoms formed the basis of diagnosis. Someone took the PBMCs out of 10 ml of fresh peripheral blood. The V end lost 1 base, the J end lost 4 bases, and 17 bases lay between the germline ends. From germline, CDR1 is SGHAT and CDR2 FQDESV (reference sequence). This CDR3 is 17 amino acids long. RNA transcripts served as template for amplifying TCR beta CDR3 sequences. Scientists carried out first-round RT-PCR using HTBI primers and then a second-round multiplex PCR. A single record per CDR3 protein comes from TCRdb applying MiXCR to the multiplex PCR reads. This table holds hundreds of thousands of distinct CDR3 sequences, 22% found once. This clonotype was counted only a few times. No antigen is known for it.

Sequenced material: peripheral blood. The rearrangement uses TRBV11-1 and TRBJ1-5; D may be TRBD1 (5 bases). This receptor was obtained from a woman between 18 and 29 years old with stable Graves' hyperthyroidism. Some clones in this sample may be carry-over from other donors' samples. CDR3 DNA: TGTGCCAGCAGCTTAGTGAGTTCGGGCAGGGAAAATCAGCCCCAGCATTTT. Protein sequence: CASSLVSSGRENQPQHF.